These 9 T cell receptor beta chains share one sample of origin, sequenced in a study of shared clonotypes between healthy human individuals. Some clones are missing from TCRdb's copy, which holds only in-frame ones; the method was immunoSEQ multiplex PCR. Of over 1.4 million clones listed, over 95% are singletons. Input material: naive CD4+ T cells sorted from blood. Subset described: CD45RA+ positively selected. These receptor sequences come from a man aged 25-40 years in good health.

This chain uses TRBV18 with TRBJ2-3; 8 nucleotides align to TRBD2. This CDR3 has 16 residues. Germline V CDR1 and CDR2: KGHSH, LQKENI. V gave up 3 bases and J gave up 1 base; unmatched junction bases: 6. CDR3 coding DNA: TGTGCCAGCTCACCGCTGAGCGGGAGCGGCACAGATACGCAGTATTTT. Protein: CASSPLSGSGTDTQYF.

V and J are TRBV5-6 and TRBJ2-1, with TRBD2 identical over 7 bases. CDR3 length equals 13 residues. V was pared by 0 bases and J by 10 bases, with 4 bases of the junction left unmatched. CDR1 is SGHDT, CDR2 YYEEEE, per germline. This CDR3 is CASSLAGAGEQFF. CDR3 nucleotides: TGTGCCAGCAGCTTGGCCGGAGCGGGAGAGCAGTTCTTC.

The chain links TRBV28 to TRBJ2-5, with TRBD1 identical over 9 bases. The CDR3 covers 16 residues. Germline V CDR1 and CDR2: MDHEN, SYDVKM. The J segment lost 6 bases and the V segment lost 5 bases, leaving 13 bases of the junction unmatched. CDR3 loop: CASSHSGTGMSQTQYF. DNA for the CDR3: TGTGCCAGCAGTCACTCCGGGACAGGGATGAGTCAGACCCAGTACTTC.

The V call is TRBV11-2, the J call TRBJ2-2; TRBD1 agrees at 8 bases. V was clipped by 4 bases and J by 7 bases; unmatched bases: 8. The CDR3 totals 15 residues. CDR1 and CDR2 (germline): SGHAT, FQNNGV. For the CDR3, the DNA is TGTGCCAGCAGCTCTTACAGGGGGAAGCGCGGGGAGCTGTTTTTT. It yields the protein CASSSYRGKRGELFF.

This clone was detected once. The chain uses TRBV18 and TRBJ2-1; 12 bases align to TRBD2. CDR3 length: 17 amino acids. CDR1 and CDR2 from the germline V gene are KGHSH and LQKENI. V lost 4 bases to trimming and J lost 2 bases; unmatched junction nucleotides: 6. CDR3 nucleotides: TGTGCCAGCTCACGACGGACTAGCGGGGACCCCTACAATGAGCAGTTCTTC. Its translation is CASSRRTSGDPYNEQFF.

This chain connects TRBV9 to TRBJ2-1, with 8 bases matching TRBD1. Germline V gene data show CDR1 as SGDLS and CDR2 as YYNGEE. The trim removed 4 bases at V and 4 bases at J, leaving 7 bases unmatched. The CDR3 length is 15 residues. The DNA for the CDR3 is TGTGCCAGCAGCACCGACAGGGGCGAATACAATGAGCAGTTCTTC. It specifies CASSTDRGEYNEQFF.

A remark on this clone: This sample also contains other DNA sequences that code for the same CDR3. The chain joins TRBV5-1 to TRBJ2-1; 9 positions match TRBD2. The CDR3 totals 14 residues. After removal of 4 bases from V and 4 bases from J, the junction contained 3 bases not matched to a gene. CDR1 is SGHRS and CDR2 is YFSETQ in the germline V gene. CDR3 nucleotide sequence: TGCGCCAGCAGCCCCGGACTAGCGTACAATGAGCAGTTCTTC. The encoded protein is CASSPGLAYNEQFF.

The CDR3 DNA reads as TGTGCCAGCAGTTACTCGGGCCCAGGGGGCACCGGGGAGCTGTTTTTT. Translation: CASSYSGPGGTGELFF. This sequence joins TRBV6-5 and TRBJ2-2; 7 bases map to TRBD1. The CDR3 is made up of 16 amino acids. Per the germline V gene, CDR1 is MNHEY and CDR2 is SVGAGI. V dropped 0 bases and J dropped 4; count of bases not matched to a gene: 5.

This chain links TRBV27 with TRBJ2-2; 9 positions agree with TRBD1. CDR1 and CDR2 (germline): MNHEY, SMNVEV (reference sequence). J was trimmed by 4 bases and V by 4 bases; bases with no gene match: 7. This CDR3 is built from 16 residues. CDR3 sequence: CASSSRQGVGTGELFF. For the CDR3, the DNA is TGTGCCAGCAGTTCCAGACAGGGGGTTGGCACCGGGGAGCTGTTTTTT.